This T cell receptor (beta chain) was sequenced in a study of shared clonotypes between healthy human individuals. Overall study: A donor's plate count was three for CD4 naive and three for CD4 memory; CD8 naive had two and CD8 memory one.

There were only Caucasian adults among the donors, and all lived in Nashville, Tennessee. Generated by immunoSEQ multiplex PCR, the TCRdb table keeps only in-frame clones and is missing some. This table has about 690,000 clones, about 90% appearing once. The V and J ends lost 4 bases and 6 bases respectively, with 13 bases between them. Germline V gene sequence: CDR1 LNHDA, CDR2 SQIVND (reference sequence). The CDR3 is 14 amino acids. Sample: memory CD8+ T cells from PBMCs. Regarding subset: CD45RO+ cells pooled with CCR7-negative TemRA cells. V gene TRBV19 combines with J gene TRBJ1-5; D may be TRBD1 (5 bases). The clonotype originates from a man younger than 35 in good health. Some clones in this sample may be carry-over from other donors' samples. CDR3 protein: CASSTRGRGQPQHF. In DNA form, the CDR3 reads TGTGCCAGTAGTACCAGAGGGAGGGGTCAGCCCCAGCATTTT.